This T cell receptor beta chain was documented in a study of post-analysis software for immune sequencing data. This CDR3 is built from 15 residues. From germline, CDR1 is MNHEY and CDR2 SMNVEV (reference sequence). Prepared libraries of TCR beta cDNA carried unique molecular identifiers. TCRdb analysed the PCR reads with MiXCR anew, one entry per CDR3 protein. The table has around 400,000 distinct CDR3 sequences, roughly 38% seen once. Notes on this clonotype: Antigen: not known. A much larger clone lies a single base off, so this may be a read error.

The study's findings and limits: Among roughly five TRBV segments more frequent in patients than controls were TRBV5-6, TRBV5-1 and TRBV20-1.

The chain couples TRBV27 to TRBJ1-5, with D possibly matching TRBD1 (6 bases). The sample comprised blood. This receptor was taken from a girl aged 2-10 years with multiple sclerosis. This CDR3 is CAGSVGGNSNQPQHF. In DNA, the CDR3 is TGTGCCGGCAGCGTAGGGGGGAATAGCAATCAGCCCCAGCATTTT.